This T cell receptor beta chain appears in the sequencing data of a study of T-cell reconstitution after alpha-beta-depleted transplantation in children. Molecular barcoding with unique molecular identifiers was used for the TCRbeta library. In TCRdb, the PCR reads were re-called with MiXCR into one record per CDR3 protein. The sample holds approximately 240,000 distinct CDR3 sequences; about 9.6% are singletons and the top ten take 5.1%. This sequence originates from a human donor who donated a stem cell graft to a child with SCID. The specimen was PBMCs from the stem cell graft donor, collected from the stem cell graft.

CDR3 amino acids: CASSPGGMNYGYTF. The CDR3 coding sequence is TGTGCCAGCTCACCTGGAGGGATGAACTATGGCTACACCTTC. V and J are TRBV18 and TRBJ1-2; the D is unclear. The CDR3 totals 14 residues. Trimming cost V 3 bases and J 2 bases, with 10 bases left between them. Germline loops: CDR1 KGHSH, CDR2 LQKENI.